The subject of this entry is one T cell receptor beta chain. Its antigen is as yet unknown. Uncontrolled infection, other autoimmune disease, pregnancy or lactation barred patients from enrollment. First hyperthyroidism diagnosis is when the blood sample was obtained, before any ophthalmopathy symptoms. These data are taken from a study of T cells in Graves' hyperthyroidism and ophthalmopathy. V shed 4 bases and J shed 1 base, with 9 bases lying between them. Germline CDR1 is SGDLS and CDR2 is YYNGEE. This CDR3 has 15 amino acids. Study-level results: Ophthalmopathy was told apart from stable hyperthyroidism by a 13 V-J model.

The CDR3 regions of TCR beta were amplified from RNA transcripts. First-round RT-PCR targeting the TCR CDR3 was performed with the HTBI primer set. MiXCR, run by TCRdb on the multiplex PCR reads, gives a single entry per CDR3 protein. The sample records around 700,000 distinct CDR3 sequences, around 20% being singletons. The origin of this receptor is a woman in her 50s with Graves' hyperthyroidism that later progressed to Graves' ophthalmopathy. The material sequenced was blood. V usage is TRBV9 and J usage is TRBJ1-6; D may be TRBD1 (5 bases). The CDR3 loop is CASSPGESYNSPLHF. CDR3 nucleotides: TGTGCCAGCAGCCCGGGGGAGTCCTATAATTCACCCCTCCACTTT.